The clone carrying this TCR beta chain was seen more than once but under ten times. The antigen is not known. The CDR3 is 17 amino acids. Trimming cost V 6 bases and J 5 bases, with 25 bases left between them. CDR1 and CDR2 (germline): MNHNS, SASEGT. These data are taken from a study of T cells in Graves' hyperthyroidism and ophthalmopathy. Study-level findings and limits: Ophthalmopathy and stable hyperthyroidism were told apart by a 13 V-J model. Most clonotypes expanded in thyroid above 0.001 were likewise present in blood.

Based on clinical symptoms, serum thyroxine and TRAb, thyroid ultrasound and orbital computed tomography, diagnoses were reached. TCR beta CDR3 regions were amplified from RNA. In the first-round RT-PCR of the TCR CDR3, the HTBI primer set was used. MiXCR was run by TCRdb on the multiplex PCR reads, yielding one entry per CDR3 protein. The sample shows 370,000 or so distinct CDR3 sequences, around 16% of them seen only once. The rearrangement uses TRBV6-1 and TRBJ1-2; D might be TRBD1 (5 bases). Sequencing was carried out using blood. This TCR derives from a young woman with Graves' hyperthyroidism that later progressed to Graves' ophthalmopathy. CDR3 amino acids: CASRNTGDFSTSYGYTF. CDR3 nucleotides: TGTGCCAGCAGAAACACCGGGGACTTTTCAACCTCATATGGCTACACCTTC.